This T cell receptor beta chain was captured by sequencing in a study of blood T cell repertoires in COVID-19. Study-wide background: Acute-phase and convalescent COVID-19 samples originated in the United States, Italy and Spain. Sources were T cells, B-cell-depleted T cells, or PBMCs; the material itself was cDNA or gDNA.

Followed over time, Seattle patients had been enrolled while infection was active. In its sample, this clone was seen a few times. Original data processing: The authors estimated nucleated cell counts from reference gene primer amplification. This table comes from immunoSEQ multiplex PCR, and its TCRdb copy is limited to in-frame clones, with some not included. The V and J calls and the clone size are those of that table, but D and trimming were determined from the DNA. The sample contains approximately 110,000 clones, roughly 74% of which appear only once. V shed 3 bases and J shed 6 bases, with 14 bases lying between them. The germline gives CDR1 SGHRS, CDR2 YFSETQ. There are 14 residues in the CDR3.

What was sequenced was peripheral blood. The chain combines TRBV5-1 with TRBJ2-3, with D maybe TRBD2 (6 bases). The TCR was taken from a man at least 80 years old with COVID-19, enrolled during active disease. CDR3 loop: CASSSLAVGDTQYF. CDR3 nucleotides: TGCGCCAGCAGCTCCTTAGCGGTGGGGGATACGCAGTATTTT.